The next 31 T cell receptor beta chains were all read from a single sample in a study of monozygotic twins with inflammatory bowel disease. One entry per CDR3 protein, without DNA, is what TCRdb gives after re-calling the 5' RACE reads. This sample's clone table lists around 410,000 distinct CDR3 sequences. Sequencing was performed on blood. Receptors were obtained from a human donor with ulcerative colitis or Crohn's disease, or a healthy co-twin of an affected twin (not recorded which).

The chain recombines TRBV20-1 with TRBJ2-1; the TRBD2 assignment by TCRdb is unverifiable without DNA. The germline V gene encodes CDR1 DFQATT and CDR2 SNEGSKA (reference sequence). The CDR3 contains 16 residues. CDR3 sequence: CSASSSGGPRYNEQFF.

The chain is built from TRBV12-3 or TRBV12-4 and TRBJ2-7; TCRdb lists TRBD1, though no DNA is available to test this call. The length of the CDR3 is 14 residues. The CDR3 here is CASSFGGWSYEQYF.

The genes are TRBV7-2 and TRBJ2-1; without DNA, the TCRdb call of TRBD2 cannot be checked. The CDR3 runs 16 residues. In germline, CDR1 is SGHTA, CDR2 FQGNSA. The CDR3 spells CASSFQNRLAYNEQFF.

This chain links TRBV3-1 with TRBJ1-1; TCRdb outputs TRBD1, but without DNA this stays unchecked. Germline CDR1 and CDR2: LGHDT and YNNKEL (reference sequence). The CDR3 covers 18 residues. The CDR3 loop reads CASSQVPGQGRRSAEAFF.

CDR3 amino acids: CSARGLAGDNEQFF. The chain is built from TRBV20-1 and TRBJ2-1; with no DNA, the TCRdb D assignment of TRBD2 cannot be verified. This CDR3 is 14 amino acids long. Per the germline V gene, CDR1 is DFQATT and CDR2 is SNEGSKA (reference sequence).

This chain links TRBV9 with TRBJ2-7; without DNA, the TCRdb call of TRBD1 cannot be checked. Germline V gene data show CDR1 as SGDLS and CDR2 as YYNGEE. The CDR3 is made up of 16 amino acids. The CDR3 reads CASSGRTGGVLGEQYF.

The chain carries TRBV7-2 and TRBJ2-7; TCRdb returns TRBD2, unconfirmable since there is no DNA. Looked up from germline, CDR1 is SGHTA and CDR2 is FQGNSA. The CDR3 contains 16 residues. This chain's CDR3 is CASSPSGTISSYEQYF.

This chain connects TRBV27 to TRBJ1-1; TCRdb calls TRBD1, which cannot be checked without DNA. The CDR3 totals 17 residues. Germline values: CDR1 MNHEY, CDR2 SMNVEV (reference sequence). The CDR3 sequence is CASSPPHGTGLNTEAFF.

This chain connects TRBV20-1 to TRBJ2-7; the D gene TCRdb calls, TRBD1, cannot be checked with no DNA. CDR1 is DFQATT, CDR2 SNEGSKA, per germline (reference sequence). CDR3 length: 13 residues. CDR3 loop: CSAPPGDSYEQYF.

The CDR3 here is CASSRFGQTLSSGANVLTF. This chain uses TRBV3-1 with TRBJ2-6; TCRdb calls TRBD1, which cannot be checked without DNA. The germline gives CDR1 LGHDT, CDR2 YNNKEL (reference sequence). CDR3 size: 19 residues.

The gene calls are TRBV28 and TRBJ2-3; TCRdb outputs TRBD1, but without DNA this stays unchecked. CDR1 and CDR2 from the germline V gene are MDHEN and SYDVKM. This CDR3 contains 15 residues. The CDR3 protein is CASSSGQGYTDTQYF.

V usage is TRBV6-2 or TRBV6-3 and J usage is TRBJ2-1; the TRBD1 assignment by TCRdb is unverifiable without DNA. CDR1 is MNHEY, CDR2 SVGEGT, per germline. The CDR3 contains 13 residues. The chain's CDR3 is CASSYVPSGEQFF.

V gene TRBV5-1 combines with J gene TRBJ2-7; absent DNA, TCRdb's TRBD2 call cannot be checked. Germline V CDR1 and CDR2: SGHRS, YFSETQ. The CDR3 extends over 16 amino acids. This chain's CDR3 is CASSSTPGLANYEQYF.

The chain links TRBV7-9 to TRBJ2-1. The CDR3 runs 14 residues. Germline loops: CDR1 SEHNR, CDR2 FQNEAQ (reference sequence). CDR3 amino acids: CASSLSIRQNEQFF.

The chain couples TRBV28 to TRBJ1-1. The V gene's germline CDR1 is MDHEN and CDR2 SYDVKM. The CDR3 loop spans 13 amino acids. The CDR3 is CASSLTDQTEAFF.

The chain's CDR3 is CASSRTEGPSGNTIYF. The chain recombines TRBV5-1 with TRBJ1-3; TCRdb returns TRBD1, unconfirmable since there is no DNA. The CDR3 has 16 amino acids. Looked up from germline, CDR1 is SGHRS and CDR2 is YFSETQ.

The chain joins TRBV7-6 to TRBJ1-6; TCRdb's D gene call, TRBD1, goes unchecked for lack of DNA. The CDR3 is 16 amino acids. The germline CDR1 and CDR2 sequences are SGHVS and FNYEAQ. The chain's CDR3 is CASSPMTGKRNSPLHF.

The CDR3 sequence: CATEPGLNYNQPQHF. This rearrangement joins TRBV27 to TRBJ1-5. Germline-derived CDR1 and CDR2 are MNHEY and SMNVEV (reference sequence). The CDR3 spans 15 residues.

The rearrangement joins TRBV30 to TRBJ1-1; TCRdb reports TRBD1, a call that lacks DNA to check it against. This CDR3 is 14 amino acids long. The germline CDR1 and CDR2 sequences are GTSNPN and SVGIG (reference sequence). CDR3: CAWSGRTENTEAFF.

The V call is TRBV28, the J call TRBJ2-2; TCRdb lists TRBD1, though no DNA is available to test this call. The CDR3 covers 15 residues. CDR1 is MDHEN and CDR2 is SYDVKM in the germline V gene. CDR3 region: CASSLPGGPPGELFF.

The chain is built from TRBV12-3 or TRBV12-4 and TRBJ1-6; the TCRdb call, TRBD1, lacks DNA for checking. The CDR3 extends over 15 amino acids. CDR3 in amino acids: CASGGQGGYNSPLHF.

The genes are TRBV10-3 and TRBJ2-1; TCRdb reports TRBD2, a call that lacks DNA to check it against. The CDR3 spans 13 residues. Germline lookup yields CDR1 ENHRY and CDR2 SYGVKD. The CDR3 reads CAIRAGELNEQFF.

The CDR3 sequence: CSARSPNTEAFF. The rearrangement uses TRBV20-1 and TRBJ1-1; the TCRdb D gene call, TRBD1, has no DNA to confirm it. Germline loops: CDR1 DFQATT, CDR2 SNEGSKA (reference sequence). This CDR3 is built from 12 residues.

The J gene is TRBJ2-1, the V gene TRBV15; TCRdb's D call, TRBD2, is unchecked because there is no DNA. Germline CDR1 is LNHNV and CDR2 is YYDKDF (reference sequence). The length of the CDR3 is 15 residues. CDR3 region: CATLGLAGGNSEQFF.

This sequence joins TRBV2 and TRBJ2-7; TCRdb lists TRBD1, though no DNA is available to test this call. Germline lookup yields CDR1 SNHLY and CDR2 FYNNEI. The CDR3 sequence is 14 residues long. The CDR3 reads CASSGRAGSYEQYF.

The genes are TRBV6-1 and TRBJ1-5. Germline V gene data show CDR1 as MNHNS and CDR2 as SASEGT. The CDR3 length is 14 residues. This CDR3 reads CASSTTSWGQPQHF.

J is TRBJ1-5 and V is TRBV7-2. This CDR3 contains 12 residues. Germline CDR1 SGHTA, CDR2 FQGNSA. The CDR3 protein is CASSLSGEPQHF.

The V and J genes are TRBV11-1 and TRBJ2-3; TCRdb names TRBD1, which stays unverified in the absence of DNA. Germline lookup yields CDR1 SGHAT and CDR2 FQDESV (reference sequence). This CDR3 has 16 amino acids. The CDR3 protein is CASSPLGPNPTDTQYF.

The V call is TRBV18, the J call TRBJ1-5. The length of the CDR3 is 13 residues. Looked up from germline, CDR1 is KGHSH and CDR2 is LQKENI. The CDR3 here is CASSADLNQPQHF.

This CDR3 is CASSAGSGTYNEQFF. The rearrangement joins TRBV9 to TRBJ2-1; TCRdb's D gene call, TRBD1, goes unchecked for lack of DNA. This CDR3 is built from 15 residues. Germline V lookup: CDR1 SGDLS, CDR2 YYNGEE.

The V gene is TRBV5-5, the J gene TRBJ2-7; the D call of TRBD2 rests on TCRdb alone, since no DNA is present to check it. The CDR3 runs 15 residues. Germline CDR1 is SGHKS and CDR2 is YYEKEE (reference sequence). The CDR3 here is CASSIGALTVYEQYF.